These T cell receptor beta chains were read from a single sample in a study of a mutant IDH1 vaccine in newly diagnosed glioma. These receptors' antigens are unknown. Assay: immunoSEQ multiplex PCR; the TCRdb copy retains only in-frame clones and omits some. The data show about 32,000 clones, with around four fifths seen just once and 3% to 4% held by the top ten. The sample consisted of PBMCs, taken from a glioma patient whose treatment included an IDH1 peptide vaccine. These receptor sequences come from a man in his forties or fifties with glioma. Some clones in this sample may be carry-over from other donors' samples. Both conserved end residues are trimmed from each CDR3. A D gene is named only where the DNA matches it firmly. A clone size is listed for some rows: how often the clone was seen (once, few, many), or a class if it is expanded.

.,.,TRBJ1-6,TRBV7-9,ASSLGTAGYNSPLH
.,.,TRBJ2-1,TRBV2,AGARDYEQF
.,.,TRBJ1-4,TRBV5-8,ASSSYPTNEKLF
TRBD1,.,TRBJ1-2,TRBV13,ASSPRDRGYYGYT
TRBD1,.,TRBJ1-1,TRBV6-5,ASSSPGGSNTEAF
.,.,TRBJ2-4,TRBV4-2,ASSQDRQQY
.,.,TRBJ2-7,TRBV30,AWSEKAYEQY
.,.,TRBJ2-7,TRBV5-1,ASSLALNLGRYEQY
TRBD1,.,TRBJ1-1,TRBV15,ATSRDPPGTGNTEAF
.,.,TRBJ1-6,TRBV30,AWSLLGGEYSPLH
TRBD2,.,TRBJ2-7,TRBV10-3,AISDPTLTSGEQY
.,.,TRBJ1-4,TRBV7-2,ASSESNRATNEKLF
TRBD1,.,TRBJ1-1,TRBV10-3,AISELWDSMNTEAF
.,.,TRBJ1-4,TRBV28,ASSLSNEKLF
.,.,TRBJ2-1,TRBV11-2,ASSLGGAYNEQF
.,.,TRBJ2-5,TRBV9,ASSPTYRETQY
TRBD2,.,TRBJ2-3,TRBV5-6,ASSLPSGGPTDTQY
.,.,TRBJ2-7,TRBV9,ASSVSPSYEQY
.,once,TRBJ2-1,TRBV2,ASTGPYNEQF
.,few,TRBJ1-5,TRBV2,ARGGPSSNQPQH
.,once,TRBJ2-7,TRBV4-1,ASSQGIRERYEQY
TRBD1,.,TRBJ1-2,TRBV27,ASSFSRGGAGYGYT
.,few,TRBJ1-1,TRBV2,ASCWRNTEAF
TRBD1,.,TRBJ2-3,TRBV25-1,ASSSNRGQNTDTQY
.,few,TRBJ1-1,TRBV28,ASDRSNTEAF
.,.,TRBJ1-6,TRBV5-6,ASSVTGLKDSPLH
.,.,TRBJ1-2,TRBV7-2,ASSYGQLGVYGYT
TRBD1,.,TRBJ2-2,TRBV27,ASSSRDRGWNTGELF
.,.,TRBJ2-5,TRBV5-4,ASSSEGEETQY
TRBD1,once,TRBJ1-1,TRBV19,ASSAPRQGNTEAF
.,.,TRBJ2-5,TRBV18,ASSPDSQETQY
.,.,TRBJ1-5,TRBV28,ASSPTGLGNQPQH
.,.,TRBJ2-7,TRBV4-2,ASSQDLMTHEQY
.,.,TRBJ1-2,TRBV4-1,ASSQAGQNNYGYT
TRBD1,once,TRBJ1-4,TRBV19,ASSQDRDNEKLF
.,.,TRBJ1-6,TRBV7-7,ASSLVADSPLH
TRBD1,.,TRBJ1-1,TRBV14,ASSRTGGARLNTEAF
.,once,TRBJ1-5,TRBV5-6,ASSLVGSNQPQH
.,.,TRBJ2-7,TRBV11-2,ASSLYSEAYEQY
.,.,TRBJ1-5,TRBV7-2,ASSVQPGQPSQPQH
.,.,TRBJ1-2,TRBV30,AWSFLGRNYGYT
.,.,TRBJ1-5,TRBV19,ASSMVLGQPQH
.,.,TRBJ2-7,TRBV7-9,ASSPNPPGRRSYEQY
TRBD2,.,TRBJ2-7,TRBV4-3,ASSQTTTSGFPYEQY
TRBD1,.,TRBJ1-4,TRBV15,ATSRDSGGDGEKLF
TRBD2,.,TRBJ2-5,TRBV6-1,ASSVERGVKTQY
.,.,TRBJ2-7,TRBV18,ASSPRVTASGEQY
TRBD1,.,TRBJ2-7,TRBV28,ASSSPTDRYSYEQY
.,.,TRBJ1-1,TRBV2,ASSEPGMAEAF
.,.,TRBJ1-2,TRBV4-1,ASSQERQQVYGYT
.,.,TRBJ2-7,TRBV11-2,ASSLESLT
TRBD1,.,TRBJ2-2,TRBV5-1,ASSAPTGIHTGELF
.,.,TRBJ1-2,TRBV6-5,ASSYGAGTYGYT
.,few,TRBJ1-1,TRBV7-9,ASSSRGVYNTEAF
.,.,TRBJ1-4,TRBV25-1,ASSGPGGRAEKLF
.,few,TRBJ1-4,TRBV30,AWSKDSKLF
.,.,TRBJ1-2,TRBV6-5,ASHKGKANYGYT